The T cell receptor beta chain under discussion was sequenced for a study of T cells in Graves' hyperthyroidism and ophthalmopathy. This clonotype has at least ten counts. Researchers took RNA transcripts and amplified the TCR beta CDR3 regions from them. The TCR CDR3 first-round RT-PCR relied on the HTBI primer set. TCRdb passed the multiplex PCR reads through MiXCR, listing each CDR3 protein once. Here the sample spans about 300,000 distinct CDR3 sequences, 16% being singletons. The trim removed 6 bases at V and 1 base at J, leaving 5 bases unmatched. The CDR3 covers 17 residues. Germline CDR1 reads SGHAT; CDR2 reads FQNNGV.

This sequence joins TRBV11-2 and TRBJ2-1; 14 bases agree with TRBD2. The sequenced sample consisted of blood. The source is a man aged 25 to 40 with Graves' hyperthyroidism. The CDR3 is CASRGLAGGWSYNEQFF. Here the CDR3 DNA reads TGTGCCAGCAGAGGACTAGCGGGAGGATGGTCCTACAATGAGCAGTTCTTC. Supplemented by reference TRBV11-2 and TRBJ2-1, the full variable domain reads EAGVAQSPRYKIIEKRQSVAFWCNPISGHATLYWYQQILGQGPKLLIQFQNNGVVDDSQLPKDRFSAERLKGVDSTLKIQPAKLEDSAVYLCASRGLAGGWSYNEQFFGPGTRLTVL.